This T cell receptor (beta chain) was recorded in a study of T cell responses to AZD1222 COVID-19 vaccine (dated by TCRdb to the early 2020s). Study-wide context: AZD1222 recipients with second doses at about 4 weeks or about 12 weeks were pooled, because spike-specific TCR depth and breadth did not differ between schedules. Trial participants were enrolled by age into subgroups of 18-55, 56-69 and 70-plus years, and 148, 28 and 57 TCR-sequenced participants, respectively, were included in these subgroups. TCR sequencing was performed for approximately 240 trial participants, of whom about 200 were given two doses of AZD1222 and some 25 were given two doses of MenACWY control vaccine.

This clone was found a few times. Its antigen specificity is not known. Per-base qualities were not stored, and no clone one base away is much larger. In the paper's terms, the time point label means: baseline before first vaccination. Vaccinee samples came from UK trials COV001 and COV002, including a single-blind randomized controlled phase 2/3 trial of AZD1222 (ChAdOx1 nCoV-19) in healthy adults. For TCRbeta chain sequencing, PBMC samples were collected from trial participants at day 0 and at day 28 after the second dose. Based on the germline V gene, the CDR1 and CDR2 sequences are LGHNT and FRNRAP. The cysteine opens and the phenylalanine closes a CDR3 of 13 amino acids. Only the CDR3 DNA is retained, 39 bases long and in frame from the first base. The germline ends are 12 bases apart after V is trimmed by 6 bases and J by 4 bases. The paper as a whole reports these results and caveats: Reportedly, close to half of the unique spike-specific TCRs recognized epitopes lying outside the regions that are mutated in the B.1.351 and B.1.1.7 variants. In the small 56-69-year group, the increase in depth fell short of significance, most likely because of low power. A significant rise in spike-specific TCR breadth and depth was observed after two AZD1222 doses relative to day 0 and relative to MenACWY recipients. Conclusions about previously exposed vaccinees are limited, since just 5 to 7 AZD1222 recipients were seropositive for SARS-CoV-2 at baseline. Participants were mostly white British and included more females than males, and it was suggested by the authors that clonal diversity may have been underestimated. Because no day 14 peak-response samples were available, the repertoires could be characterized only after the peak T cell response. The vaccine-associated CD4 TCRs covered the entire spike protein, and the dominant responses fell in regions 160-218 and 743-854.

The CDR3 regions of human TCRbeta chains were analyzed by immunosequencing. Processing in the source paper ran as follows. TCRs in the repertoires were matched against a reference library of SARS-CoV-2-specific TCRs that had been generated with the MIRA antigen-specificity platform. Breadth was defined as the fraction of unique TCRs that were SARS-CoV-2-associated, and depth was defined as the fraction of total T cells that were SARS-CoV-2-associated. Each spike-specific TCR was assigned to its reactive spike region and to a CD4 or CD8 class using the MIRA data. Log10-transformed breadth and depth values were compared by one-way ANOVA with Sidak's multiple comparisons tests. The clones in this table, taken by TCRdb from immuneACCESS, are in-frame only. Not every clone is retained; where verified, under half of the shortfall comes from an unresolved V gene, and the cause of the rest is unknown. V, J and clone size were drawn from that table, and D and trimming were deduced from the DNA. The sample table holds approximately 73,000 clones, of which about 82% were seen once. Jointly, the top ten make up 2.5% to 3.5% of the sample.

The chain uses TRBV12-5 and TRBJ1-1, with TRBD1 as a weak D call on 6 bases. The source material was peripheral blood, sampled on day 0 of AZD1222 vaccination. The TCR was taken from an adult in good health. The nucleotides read TGTGCTAGTGGCCCCGGACAGCGCACTGAAGCTTTCTTT. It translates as CASGPGQRTEAFF.